Listed below are T cell receptor beta chains from one sample, sequenced in a study of OX40 agonist ivuxolimab in advanced cancers. Measured with immunoSEQ multiplex PCR; TCRdb has only the in-frame clones, and not every one. The data show 99,000 or so clones, about 92% seen once. Sample: CD4+ or CD8+ T cells sorted from blood, taken in a trial of the OX40 agonist ivuxolimab. These receptor sequences come from an adult with an advanced solid tumor such as melanoma, head and neck, liver or kidney cancer. Each CDR3 is given with its conserved first and last residue. A D gene is named only where the DNA matches it firmly. Not all rows give a size; the values are once, few, many and, for expanded clones, a class.

>NA|NA|TRBJ2-5|TRBV6-6
TGTGCCGTAGGATTCCCAAACACCCAAGAGACCCAGTACTTC
CAVGFPNTQETQYF
>NA|NA|TRBJ2-7|TRBV30
TGTGCCTGGAGTGGGGGATACGGGCAGTACTTC
CAWSGGYGQYF
>NA|NA|TRBJ2-3|TRBV9
TGTGCCAGCAGCGTAGGTCTAGAGTACCGCGCAGATACGCAGTATTTT
CASSVGLEYRADTQYF
>few|NA|TRBJ1-1|TRBV7-7
TGTGCTAGCAGCCCAGGTCTGGACGCTGAAGCTTTCTTT
CASSPGLDAEAFF
>NA|NA|TRBJ2-1|TRBV7-2
TGTGCCAGCAGCGCCATAAATGAGCAGTTCTTC
CASSAINEQFF
>once|NA|TRBJ1-6|TRBV28
TGTGCCAGCAGTTTAGGTCGGGGGTTATCACCCCTCCACTTT
CASSLGRGLSPLHF
>NA|TRBD1|TRBJ2-3|TRBV4-3
TGCGCCAGCAGTCAACAGGGGGCCGGCACAGATACGCAGTATTTT
CASSQQGAGTDTQYF
>NA|NA|TRBJ1-2|TRBV10-3
TGTGCCATCAGTGAGTCTGGGACACGCGCATGGGGCTACACCTTC
CAISESGTRAWGYTF
>NA|NA|TRBJ1-2|TRBV30
TGTGCCTGCGGCGGCAGGGGTTATGGCTACACCTTC
CACGGRGYGYTF
>NA|NA|TRBJ2-5|TRBV6-6
TGTGCCAGCAGCAACCCAGGGTACCAAGAGACCCAGTACTTC
CASSNPGYQETQYF
>NA|NA|TRBJ2-3|TRBV7-9
TGTGCCAGCAGCTTAGATGGCACAGATACGCAGTATTTT
CASSLDGTDTQYF
>NA|NA|TRBJ1-5|TRBV6-6
TGTGCCAGCAGGGACGACAGGAACTATAGCAATCAGCCCCAGCATTTT
CASRDDRNYSNQPQHF
>NA|NA|TRBJ2-1|TRBV7-3
TGTGCCAGCAGCCCTCCCGGGGCGAACAATGAGCAGTTCTTC
CASSPPGANNEQFF
>NA|NA|TRBJ1-1|TRBV2
TGTGCCAGCAGTGAGATAAGAAGCACTGAAGCTTTCTTT
CASSEIRSTEAFF
>NA|TRBD2|TRBJ2-1|TRBV7-3
TGTGCCAGCAGCACGGGACTAGCCCCCAATGAGCAGTTCTTC
CASSTGLAPNEQFF
>NA|NA|TRBJ2-2|TRBV29-1
TGCAGCGCGAAAAAGGACAGAAACACCGGGGAGCTGTTTTTT
CSAKKDRNTGELFF
>NA|NA|TRBJ1-3|TRBV5-7
TGTGCCAGCAGCTCTCAGGACCAAGCTGGAAACACCATATATTTT
CASSSQDQAGNTIYF
>NA|TRBD2|TRBJ2-3|TRBV28
TGTGCCAGCAGTGGCGAGCGGGGTGGGTATACGCAGTATTTT
CASSGERGGYTQYF
>NA|NA|TRBJ1-5|TRBV9
TGTGCCAGCAGCGTGGACTACAATCAGCCCCAGCATTTT
CASSVDYNQPQHF
>NA|TRBD1|TRBJ1-2|TRBV6-5
TGTGCCAGCAGTACGACAGGGTATGAAAACTATGGCTACACCTTC
CASSTTGYENYGYTF
>NA|NA|TRBJ2-3|TRBV4-3
TGCGCCAGCAGCCAAGATGAGGGAACAGATACGCAGTATTTT
CASSQDEGTDTQYF
>NA|NA|TRBJ2-5|TRBV18
TGTGCCAGCTCACGCGACCAAGAGACCCAGTACTTC
CASSRDQETQYF
>NA|NA|TRBJ1-4|TRBV30
TGTGCCTGGAGAGTAGACAGTGGAACTCGTGAAAAACTGTTTTTT
CAWRVDSGTREKLFF
>NA|NA|TRBJ2-5|TRBV6-5
TGTGCCAGCAGTGAACTCCCCGCGGAGACCCAGTACTTC
CASSELPAETQYF
>NA|NA|TRBJ2-2|TRBV28
TGTGCCAGCAGTTTAGGGCACAACACCGGGGAGCTGTTTTTT
CASSLGHNTGELFF
>NA|NA|TRBJ2-3|TRBV4-3
TGCGCCAGCAGCCAAGGGGTAGGGGGAGGGGTAGATACGCAGTATTTT
CASSQGVGGGVDTQYF
>NA|NA|TRBJ1-6|TRBV7-3
TGTGCCAGCAGTGAGACGAATAATTCACCCCTCCACTTT
CASSETNNSPLHF
>once|NA|TRBJ1-5|TRBV4-1
TGCGCCAGCAGCCAGAGGGACACCCTCAATCAGCCCCAGCATTTT
CASSQRDTLNQPQHF
>NA|TRBD2|TRBJ2-1|TRBV5-1
TGCGCCAGCAGCCCATTGACTAGCGGGAGCCAACCTATGTACAATGAGCAGTTCTTC
CASSPLTSGSQPMYNEQFF
>NA|TRBD1|TRBJ2-1|TRBV4-3
TGCGCCAGCAGCCCAGACCTTGGACAGGCGAAAAACTACAATGAGCAGTTCTTC
CASSPDLGQAKNYNEQFF
>NA|NA|TRBJ2-7|TRBV5-4
TGTGCCAGCAGCTTGGCAGGGGCTGGAGTCGAGCAGTACTTC
CASSLAGAGVEQYF
>NA|NA|TRBJ1-3|TRBV28
TGTGCCAGCAGTTTATGGGTCAGCTCTGGAAACACCATATATTTT
CASSLWVSSGNTIYF
>NA|TRBD2|TRBJ2-3|TRBV30
TGTGCCTGGACCCTACTAGCGGGAAGAACAGATACGCAGTATTTT
CAWTLLAGRTDTQYF
>NA|TRBD1|TRBJ1-5|TRBV19
TGTGCCAGTACCTACAGGGGGATCAATCAGCCCCAGCATTTT
CASTYRGINQPQHF
>NA|TRBD2|TRBJ2-1|TRBV5-1
TGCGCCAGCAGCTTGGCACTAGCGGGGGGGATAGACAATGAGCAGTTCTTC
CASSLALAGGIDNEQFF
>once|TRBD1|TRBJ1-5|TRBV7-2
TGTGCCAGCAGCGCCGGGACAGGCAGGCGACAGCCCCAGCATTTT
CASSAGTGRRQPQHF
>NA|TRBD2|TRBJ2-1|TRBV14
TGTGCCAGCAGCCGGACGACTAGCGGGGGTTACAATGAGCAGTTCTTC
CASSRTTSGGYNEQFF
>NA|NA|TRBJ2-6|TRBV2
TGTGCCAGTTTCGGGACGGGAGCTCCGGTCCTGACTTTC
CASFGTGAPVLTF
>NA|TRBD2|TRBJ2-1|TRBV28
TGTGCCAGCAGCCCGGAGCGGGGTGGCTCCTACAATGAGCAGTTCTTC
CASSPERGGSYNEQFF
>NA|NA|TRBJ1-6|TRBV4-2
TGTGCCAGCAGCCAAGGTTTGGGGAGCTACCTACCCCTCCACTTT
CASSQGLGSYLPLHF
>once|NA|TRBJ1-5|TRBV19
TGTGCCAGTAGTAGGTTAATTAATCAGCCCCAGCATTTT
CASSRLINQPQHF
>NA|NA|TRBJ2-3|TRBV7-9
TGTGCCAGCAGCATCAGAATAAGCACAGATACGCAGTATTTT
CASSIRISTDTQYF
>NA|NA|TRBJ1-6|TRBV6-5
TGTGCCAGCAGTTATATAGGTTCACCCCTCCACTTT
CASSYIGSPLHF
>NA|NA|TRBJ2-3|TRBV6-6
TGTGCCAGCATACACTCCGGCGGGGTGGAAGATACGCAGTATTTT
CASIHSGGVEDTQYF
>few|NA|TRBJ1-6|TRBV6-5
TGTGCCAGCAGTGATAAGGGAAGCTCACCCCTCCACTTT
CASSDKGSSPLHF
>NA|NA|TRBJ2-1|TRBV29-1
TGCAGCGTTGTTAGGTCTATCAGGGTGAATGAGCAGTTCTTC
CSVVRSIRVNEQFF
>NA|TRBD1|TRBJ2-7|TRBV5-1
TGCGCCAGCAGCTTGACAGGGGGGAACTACGAGCAGTACTTC
CASSLTGGNYEQYF
>NA|NA|TRBJ1-5|TRBV18
TGTGCCAGCCATGACGGCAATCAGCCCCAGCATTTT
CASHDGNQPQHF
>NA|NA|TRBJ1-5|TRBV4-2
TGTGCCAGCAGCCAAGCGATTGACAGATATAGCAATCAGCCCCAGCATTTT
CASSQAIDRYSNQPQHF
>NA|NA|TRBJ1-3|TRBV9
TGTGCCAGCGGTTTGGTCCCTGGAAACACCATATATTTT
CASGLVPGNTIYF
>once|NA|TRBJ1-2|TRBV11-1
TGTGCCAGCAGCTTAGGGCCTACGGGGAACTATGGCTACACCTTC
CASSLGPTGNYGYTF
>NA|NA|TRBJ2-5|TRBV6-5
TGTGCCAGCAGTTACTCGGCGTGGGGGACAATGGAGACCCAGTACTTC
CASSYSAWGTMETQYF
>NA|NA|TRBJ1-3|TRBV7-9
TGTGCCAGCAGCTTCCAGGGGACTACTGGAAACACCATATATTTT
CASSFQGTTGNTIYF
>once|NA|TRBJ1-1|TRBV6-5
TGTGCCAGCAGTTATAGTTGGGCGAACACTGAAGCTTTCTTT
CASSYSWANTEAFF
>NA|NA|TRBJ2-3|TRBV20-1
TGCAGTGCTAGAGATCTTGCTACGCAGTATTTT
CSARDLATQYF
>NA|TRBD1|TRBJ1-5|TRBV4-2
TGTGCCAGCAGCCAATGGTTTACAGGGGCTGGGCAGCCCCAGCATTTT
CASSQWFTGAGQPQHF
>NA|TRBD1|TRBJ1-3|TRBV7-1
TGTGCCAGCAGCCCCGACAGGGGGTCGCACGGAAACACCATATATTTT
CASSPDRGSHGNTIYF
>NA|NA|TRBJ1-5|TRBV15
TGTGCCACCAGCAGAGGACGGGGCTTTTATAGCAATCAGCCCCAGCATTTT
CATSRGRGFYSNQPQHF
>NA|NA|TRBJ2-1|TRBV6-5
TGTGCCAGCAGTCTTTTAAGGGGGAGATGGGAGCAGTTCTTC
CASSLLRGRWEQFF
>NA|NA|TRBJ1-5|TRBV6-6
TGTGCCAGCAGCCAACGATCAGGACCTCAGCCCCAGCATTTT
CASSQRSGPQPQHF